One and the same sample provided the 27 T cell receptor beta chains below, sequenced in a study of technical replicates of blood from a few donors. Profiled with immunoSEQ multiplex PCR; TCRdb holds only in-frame clones, not every one. The data hold about 53,000 clones, with roughly 86% observed a single time. What was sequenced was PBMCs. These receptor sequences come from a human donor in good health. Some clones in this sample may be carry-over from other donors' samples.

This clone showed up just once. The chain combines TRBV7-9 with TRBJ2-7; 14 nucleotides agree with TRBD2. From germline, CDR1 is SEHNR and CDR2 FQNEAQ (reference sequence). With 5 bases clipped from V and 5 bases from J, the junction kept 8 bases outside the gene matches. The CDR3 is 16 amino acids. The CDR3 DNA is TGTGCCAGCAGCGAGGGGACTAGCGGGAGAAACCACGAGCAGTACTTC. Its translation: CASSEGTSGRNHEQYF.

The rearrangement uses TRBV6-6 and TRBJ2-3; the D gene is possibly TRBD2 (5 bases). The CDR3 covers 12 residues. The ends were cut back, 7 bases at V and 5 bases at J, with 10 bases in the middle. Germline CDR1 and CDR2: MNHNY and SVGAGI (reference sequence). For the CDR3, the DNA is TGTGCCAGCAATCGGGGAATAGATACGCAGTATTTT. Protein: CASNRGIDTQYF.

V gene TRBV5-4 combines with J gene TRBJ1-6; D is uncertain. The CDR3 totals 15 residues. Looked up from germline, CDR1 is SGHNT and CDR2 is YYREEE (reference sequence). Trimming shortened V by 0 bases and J by 3 bases, and 7 bases separated the two germline ends. The CDR3 nucleotides are TGTGCCAGCAGCTTGGGCCACTACTATAATTCACCCCTCCACTTT. Amino acids: CASSLGHYYNSPLHF.

The chain links TRBV5-4 to TRBJ1-3; D might be TRBD1 (6 bases). CDR1 and CDR2 (germline): SGHNT, YYREEE (reference sequence). V shed 2 bases and J shed 1 base, with 16 bases lying between them. CDR3 length: 17 residues. This CDR3 is CASSLPGASSSGNTIYF. The CDR3 region has the DNA TGTGCCAGCAGCTTACCAGGGGCCTCATCATCTGGAAACACCATATATTTT. The full variable domain, its missing parts supplied by reference TRBV5-4 and TRBJ1-3, is ETGVTQSPTHLIKTRGQQVTLRCSSQSGHNTVSWYQQALGQGPQFIFQYYREEENGRGNFPPRFSGLQFPNYSSELNVNALELDDSALYLCASSLPGASSSGNTIYFGEGSWLTVV.

The CDR3, as DNA: TGTGCCAGCAGCTTAATCGTTGGGGCCTCCTACGAGCAGTACTTC. Translation: CASSLIVGASYEQYF. The gene calls are TRBV11-2 and TRBJ2-7; a weak D match, TRBD1 (5 bases). Germline V CDR1 and CDR2: SGHAT, FQNNGV. V was trimmed by 2 bases and J by 0 bases, leaving 11 bases between them. The CDR3 spans 15 residues.

The count of this clone is one. The chain links TRBV9 to TRBJ2-7, with 9 positions matching TRBD1. In germline, CDR1 is SGDLS, CDR2 YYNGEE. The CDR3 consists of 13 residues. Losses at the gene ends were 9 bases for V and 6 bases for J; bases not matched to a gene: 10. CDR3 nucleotide sequence: TGTGCCATCACCGGGGACAGGGCTGGCGAGCAGTACTTC. Translated: CAITGDRAGEQYF. The full variable domain, rest sourced from reference TRBV9 and TRBJ2-7, is DSGVTQTPKHLITATGQRVTLRCSPRSGDLSVYWYQQSLDQGLQFLIQYYNGEERAKGNILERFSAQQFPDLHSELNLSSLELGDSALYFCAITGDRAGEQYFGPGTRLTVT.

The rearrangement links TRBV6-6 to TRBJ1-1; TRBD1 aligns across 7 bases. The V gene's germline CDR1 is MNHNY and CDR2 SVGAGI (reference sequence). V lost 5 bases, J lost 11 bases, and 5 bases stayed unmatched. There are 11 residues in the CDR3. The CDR3: CASSRQGFAFF. CDR3 DNA sequence: TGTGCCAGCAGTCGACAGGGTTTCGCTTTCTTT.

In its sample, this clone was seen once. The chain recombines TRBV7-2 with TRBJ1-4; 7 nucleotides line up with TRBD1. This CDR3 comprises 14 residues. Losses at the gene ends were 1 base for V and 9 bases for J; bases not matched to a gene: 5. CDR1 SGHTA and CDR2 FQGNSA come from the germline V gene. DNA of the CDR3: TGTGCCAGCAGCTTAGAGCCAGGGGGGAAAAAACTGTTTTTT. Translated: CASSLEPGGKKLFF. The whole variable domain, filled in from reference TRBV7-2 and TRBJ1-4, reads GAGVSQSPSNKVTEKGKDVELRCDPISGHTALYWYRQSLGQGLEFLIYFQGNSAPDKSGLPSDRFSAERTGGSVSTLTIQRTQQEDSAVYLCASSLEPGGKKLFFGSGTQLSVL.

The V and J genes are TRBV7-9 and TRBJ2-7; 9 positions match TRBD1. V lost 3 bases, J lost 2 bases, and 8 bases stayed unmatched. CDR3 length: 16 amino acids. Germline V CDR1 and CDR2: SEHNR, FQNEAQ (reference sequence). The CDR3 coding sequence is TGTGCCAGCAGCTTCGAGGGGGGGACAGGGACCTACGAGCAGTACTTC. This sequence encodes CASSFEGGTGTYEQYF.

V usage is TRBV6-1 and J usage is TRBJ2-7; 8 bases agree with TRBD1. J was trimmed by 2 bases and V by 6 bases; bases with no gene match: 9. This CDR3 is built from 15 residues. Germline V gives CDR1 MNHNS, CDR2 SASEGT. The CDR3 is CASRQDRERTYEQYF. The DNA for the CDR3 is TGTGCCAGCAGGCAGGACAGGGAGAGGACCTACGAGCAGTACTTC.

This chain links TRBV7-2 with TRBJ1-6, with D possibly being TRBD1 (5 bases). In germline, CDR1 is SGHTA, CDR2 FQGNSA. Trimming took off 1 base at V and 10 bases at J, with 14 bases between the two ends. The CDR3 extends over 15 amino acids. CDR3 nucleotides: TGTGCCAGCAGCTTAGGCGGGGCGGGGGGGTCACCCCTCCACTTT. Its translation: CASSLGGAGGSPLHF.

The chain joins TRBV5-1 to TRBJ1-6; 8 bases map to TRBD1. Germline loops: CDR1 SGHRS, CDR2 YFSETQ. V shed 4 bases, J shed 9 bases, and the junction held 3 bases outside the gene matches. CDR3 length: 13 amino acids. The DNA for the CDR3 is TGCGCCAGCAGCGGCGGACAGGGTTCACCCCTCCACTTT. Amino acids: CASSGGQGSPLHF.

The chain uses TRBV5-1 and TRBJ2-7; a possible D gene is TRBD1 (6 bases). Trimming stripped 4 bases from V and 7 bases from J, with 18 bases between. The CDR3 is made up of 14 amino acids. Germline CDR1 reads SGHRS; CDR2 reads YFSETQ. The CDR3 DNA reads TGCGCCAGCAGCGGCCGGGACACGCCTAAGGAGCAGTACTTC. This codes for CASSGRDTPKEQYF.

This clone came up once. The chain joins TRBV27 to TRBJ1-1; 9 bases match TRBD1. Germline V gene data show CDR1 as MNHEY and CDR2 as SMNVEV (reference sequence). Trimming cost V 5 bases and J 3 bases; bases outside gene matches: 10. The CDR3 has 16 amino acids. The CDR3 protein is CASSTGTGRRDTEAFF. DNA of the CDR3: TGTGCCAGCAGTACCGGGACAGGGCGGAGGGACACTGAAGCTTTCTTT.

The gene calls are TRBV30 and TRBJ2-6; 8 bases line up with TRBD1. Germline V gene sequence: CDR1 GTSNPN, CDR2 SVGIG (reference sequence). Germline trimming cut 1 base from V and 2 bases from J; bases unmatched to any gene: 10. The CDR3 has 18 residues. The DNA of the CDR3 is TGTGCCTGGAGTGCAAAATCAGGACAGGGAACTGGGGCCAACGTCCTGACTTTC. As protein: CAWSAKSGQGTGANVLTF.

The CDR3: CASSLVALEAFF. DNA for the CDR3: TGTGCCAGCAGCCTCGTGGCTCTTGAAGCTTTCTTT. The rearrangement joins TRBV5-5 to TRBJ1-1; no clear D gene. This CDR3 spans 12 amino acids. Trimming shortened V by 4 bases and J by 7 bases, and 11 bases separated the two germline ends. The germline V gene encodes CDR1 SGHKS and CDR2 YYEKEE (reference sequence).

The chain joins TRBV5-5 to TRBJ2-3; TRBD1 is a possible D gene (5 bases). The CDR3 is 14 residues long. In germline, CDR1 is SGHKS, CDR2 YYEKEE (reference sequence). Between the trimmed V and J ends, which lost 1 base and 6 bases, there was a span of 12 bases. CDR3 region: CASSLSRVADTQYF. The CDR3 DNA reads as TGTGCCAGCAGCTTGTCCAGGGTGGCGGATACGCAGTATTTT.

V usage is TRBV4-1 and J usage is TRBJ1-6; no clear D. The V gene lost 2 bases and the J gene lost 9 bases, with 5 bases spanning the gap. The CDR3 is 12 amino acids. The germline V gene encodes CDR1 MGHRA and CDR2 YSYEKL. The CDR3 region is CASSQPFSPLHF. DNA for the CDR3: TGCGCCAGCAGCCAACCATTTTCACCCCTCCACTTT.

This CDR3 is CASSSRGGGNHEQFF. As DNA, the CDR3 is TGTGCCAGCAGTTCACGGGGAGGGGGAAACCACGAGCAGTTCTTC. The V call is TRBV7-3, the J call TRBJ2-1; D perhaps matches TRBD2 (7 bases). V dropped 6 bases and J dropped 10 bases, with 22 bases sitting between them. From germline, CDR1 is SGHTA and CDR2 FQGTGA. The CDR3 extends over 15 amino acids.

V and J are TRBV6-5 and TRBJ2-2, with 9 bases identical to TRBD1. CDR1 is MNHEY, CDR2 SVGAGI, per germline. V lost 0 bases and J lost 7; bases outside the gene matches: 6. CDR3 length equals 16 residues. CDR3 nucleotides: TGTGCCAGCAGTTACTCACAGGGGGCTTGGATCGGGGAGCTGTTTTTT. This gives the protein CASSYSQGAWIGELFF.

The V and J genes are TRBV6-1 and TRBJ2-7; D not resolved. Trimming removed 7 bases from V and 0 bases from J, with 13 bases in between. This CDR3 region has 14 residues. Per germline, CDR1 MNHNS and CDR2 SASEGT. The CDR3 sequence is CASTSSWSSYEQYF. The CDR3 DNA follows: TGTGCCAGCACCTCCAGTTGGTCCTCCTACGAGCAGTACTTC.

The V gene is TRBV28, the J gene TRBJ1-6; tentatively, D is TRBD1 (6 bases). With 4 bases removed from V and 8 bases from J, the gap between germline ends came to 12 bases. Germline-derived CDR1 and CDR2 are MDHEN and SYDVKM. The CDR3 length is 14 residues. The CDR3 bases are TGTGCCAGCAGTTCCACAGGGTGGGATTCACCCCTCCACTTT. It codes for CASSSTGWDSPLHF.

This rearrangement joins TRBV9 to TRBJ1-5; weak D call: TRBD1 (6 bases). The length of the CDR3 is 16 residues. Trimming removed 0 bases at V and 0 bases at J, with 10 bases between. Germline V gene lookup returns CDR1 SGDLS and CDR2 YYNGEE. The chain's CDR3 is CASSVGPQGSNQPQHF. CDR3 nucleotide sequence: TGTGCCAGCAGCGTAGGCCCACAGGGTAGCAATCAGCCCCAGCATTTT.

The chain employs TRBV7-2 and TRBJ2-7; D not resolved. Germline lookup yields CDR1 SGHTA and CDR2 FQGNSA. This CDR3 spans 13 amino acids. V was clipped by 0 bases and J by 5 bases, with 8 bases between them. The CDR3 DNA reads as TGTGCCAGCAGCTTAGCGGTAGCCCACGAGCAGTACTTC. Translating it yields CASSLAVAHEQYF. The whole variable domain, filled in from reference TRBV7-2 and TRBJ2-7, reads GAGVSQSPSNKVTEKGKDVELRCDPISGHTALYWYRQSLGQGLEFLIYFQGNSAPDKSGLPSDRFSAERTGGSVSTLTIQRTQQEDSAVYLCASSLAVAHEQYFGPGTRLTVT.

The chain couples TRBV10-2 to TRBJ1-5; D unresolved. Trimming removed 0 bases from V and 3 bases from J, with 6 bases in between. The CDR3 is made up of 14 amino acids. Germline V gives CDR1 WSHSY, CDR2 SAAADI. CDR3 loop: CASSESTTNQPQHF. For the CDR3, the DNA is TGCGCCAGCAGTGAGTCGACTACCAATCAGCCCCAGCATTTT.

The chain combines TRBV5-5 with TRBJ2-3, with 14 bases lining up with TRBD2. V lost 3 bases to trimming and J lost 1 base; unmatched junction nucleotides: 4. Germline V lookup: CDR1 SGHKS, CDR2 YYEKEE (reference sequence). CDR3 length: 17 amino acids. The CDR3 coding sequence is TGTGCCAGCAGCTGGGGACTAGCGGGAGTGGGCACAGATACGCAGTATTTT. It yields the protein CASSWGLAGVGTDTQYF.

The gene calls are TRBV9 and TRBJ1-1; no definite D call. This CDR3 is 12 amino acids long. V shed 3 bases and J shed 11 bases, with 14 bases lying between them. Germline V gene data show CDR1 as SGDLS and CDR2 as YYNGEE. The DNA for the CDR3 is TGTGCCAGCAGCGGCACGGGTACGGGGGCTTTCTTT. This translates into CASSGTGTGAFF.